This T cell receptor beta chain is from a study of T-cell memory formation after mild COVID-19. This clonotype was recorded only once. TCRdb recomputed calls from the 5' RACE reads with MiXCR, one row per CDR3 protein. Among around 340,000 distinct CDR3 sequences listed, 10% to 15% were seen once. V was clipped by 6 bases and J by 3 bases; unmatched bases: 4. Per the germline V gene, CDR1 is SGHTA and CDR2 is FQGNSA. The CDR3 extends over 14 amino acids. The chain carries TRBV7-2 and TRBJ2-4; 8 bases agree with TRBD1. Sequenced input: PBMCs or a T cell subset sorted from them (not recorded which). This clonotype was sampled from a man aged 18 to 35 who had mild COVID-19 (a few samples of this study predate the infection). Cell type and time point are not known. The CDR3 protein is CASRTGGSKNIQYF. DNA of the CDR3: TGTGCCAGCAGAACAGGGGGAAGCAAAAACATTCAGTACTTC.